Below are 2 T cell receptor beta chains sequenced from a single sample in a study of cytomegalovirus exposure and HLA in healthy donors. It was with 60 Vbeta and 13 Jbeta primers that the PCR ran. The table came from immunoSEQ multiplex PCR; TCRdb's copy has only in-frame clones and leaves some out. The repertoire consists of 60,000 to 70,000 clones, with 68% occurring once and the leading ten covering around 9.9%. Sequenced material: PBMCs. These receptors originate from a woman in her twenties or thirties in good health and CMV-seronegative.

This chain connects TRBV5-4 to TRBJ2-7, with 11 bases fitting TRBD1. The length of the CDR3 is 15 residues. V was clipped by 2 bases and J by 5 bases; unmatched bases: 6. Germline V lookup: CDR1 SGHNT, CDR2 YYREEE (reference sequence). The CDR3 loop reads CASSLPDRGPHEQYF. The CDR3, as DNA: TGTGCCAGCAGCTTACCGGACAGGGGGCCACACGAGCAGTACTTC. The full variable domain, its missing parts supplied by reference TRBV5-4 and TRBJ2-7, is ETGVTQSPTHLIKTRGQQVTLRCSSQSGHNTVSWYQQALGQGPQFIFQYYREEENGRGNFPPRFSGLQFPNYSSELNVNALELDDSALYLCASSLPDRGPHEQYFGPGTRLTVT.

V is TRBV6-1 and J is TRBJ1-5; D gene ambiguous. The V end lost 1 base, the J end lost 0 bases, and 16 bases lay between the germline ends. Germline loops: CDR1 MNHNS, CDR2 SASEGT. This CDR3 is 18 amino acids long. The chain's CDR3 is CASSEDSRYLFSNQPQHF. CDR3 sequence (DNA): TGTGCCAGCAGTGAAGACTCACGGTACCTTTTTAGCAATCAGCCCCAGCATTTT.